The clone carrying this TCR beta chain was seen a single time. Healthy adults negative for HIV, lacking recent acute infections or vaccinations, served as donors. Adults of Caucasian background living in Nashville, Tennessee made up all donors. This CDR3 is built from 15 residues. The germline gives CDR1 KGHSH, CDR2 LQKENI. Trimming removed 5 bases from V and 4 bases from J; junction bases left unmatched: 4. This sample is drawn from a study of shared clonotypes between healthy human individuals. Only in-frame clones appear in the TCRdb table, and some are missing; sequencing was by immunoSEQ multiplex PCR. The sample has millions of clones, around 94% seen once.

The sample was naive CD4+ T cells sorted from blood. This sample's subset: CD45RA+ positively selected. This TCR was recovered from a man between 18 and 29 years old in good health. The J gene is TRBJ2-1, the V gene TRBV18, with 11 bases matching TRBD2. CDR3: CASSALAGGYNEQFF. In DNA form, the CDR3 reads TGTGCCAGCTCAGCTCTAGCGGGAGGTTACAATGAGCAGTTCTTC.